Sequencing of this T cell receptor (beta chain) was carried out in a study of T-cell reconstitution after alpha-beta-depleted transplantation in children. Molecular barcoding with unique molecular identifiers was used for the TCRbeta library. TCRdb re-derived calls from the PCR reads in MiXCR, one entry per CDR3 protein. The sample carries 500,000 to 650,000 distinct CDR3 sequences, over 9.5% recorded once. Study-level results: By one year post-transplant, T-cell counts and diversity largely arose from T cells that were newly produced. After transplant, at about two months, alpha-beta T cells were reportedly derived from several hundred expanded graft clones.

This clonotype was picked up a small number of times. Its antigen is not identified. The source of this sequence is a female patient between 2 and 10 years old who had a stem cell transplant for aplastic anemia, so the T cells may come from the graft donor. The source material was PBMCs, mostly from graft donor cells, sampled 180 days after TCRalphabeta/CD19-depleted stem cell transplant.

Here the CDR3 reads CASSYWGGRNEQFF. In DNA, the CDR3 is TGTGCCAGCAGTTACTGGGGAGGTCGGAATGAGCAGTTCTTC. The chain joins TRBV6-5 to TRBJ2-1; D may be TRBD2 (6 bases). The CDR3 has 14 amino acids. V was shortened by 1 base and J by 7 bases, with 11 bases between the two germline ends. CDR1 is MNHEY and CDR2 is SVGAGI in the germline V gene.